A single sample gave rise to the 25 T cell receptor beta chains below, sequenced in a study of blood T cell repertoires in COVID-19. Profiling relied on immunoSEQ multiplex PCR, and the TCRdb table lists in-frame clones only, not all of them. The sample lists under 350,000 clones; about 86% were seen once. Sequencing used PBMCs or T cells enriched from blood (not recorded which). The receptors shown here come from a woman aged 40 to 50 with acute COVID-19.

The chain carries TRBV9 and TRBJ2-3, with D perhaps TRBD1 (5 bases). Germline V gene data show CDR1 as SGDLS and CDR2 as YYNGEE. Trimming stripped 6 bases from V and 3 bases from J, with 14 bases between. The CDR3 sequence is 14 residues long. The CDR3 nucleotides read TGTGCCAGCACCGGACATGGTGTAACAGATACGCAGTATTTT. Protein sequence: CASTGHGVTDTQYF.

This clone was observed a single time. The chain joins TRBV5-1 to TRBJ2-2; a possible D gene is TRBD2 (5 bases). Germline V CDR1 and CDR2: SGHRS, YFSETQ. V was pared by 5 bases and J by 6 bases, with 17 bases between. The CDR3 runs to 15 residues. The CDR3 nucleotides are TGCGCCAGCAGGAGGAAGCCCGCGCGGGCCGGGGAGCTGTTTTTT. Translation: CASRRKPARAGELFF.

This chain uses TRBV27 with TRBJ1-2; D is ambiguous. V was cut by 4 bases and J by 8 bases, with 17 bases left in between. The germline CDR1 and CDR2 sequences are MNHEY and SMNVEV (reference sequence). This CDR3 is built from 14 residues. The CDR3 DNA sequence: TGTGCCAGCAGTTCACAGCCACACTGGATGGGCTACACCTTC. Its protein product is CASSSQPHWMGYTF.

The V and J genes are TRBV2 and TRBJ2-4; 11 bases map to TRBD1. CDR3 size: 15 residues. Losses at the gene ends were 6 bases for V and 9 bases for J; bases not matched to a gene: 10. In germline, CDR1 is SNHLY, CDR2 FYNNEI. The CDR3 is CASRAAGQGGGIQYF. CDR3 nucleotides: TGTGCCAGCAGGGCGGCGGGACAGGGGGGCGGCATTCAGTACTTC.

The CDR3 sequence: CASSFRTGGIYEQYF. DNA for the CDR3: TGTGCCAGCAGCTTCAGGACAGGGGGGATCTACGAGCAGTACTTC. The J gene is TRBJ2-7, the V gene TRBV6-5, with TRBD1 identical over 10 bases. This CDR3 spans 15 amino acids. Looked up from germline, CDR1 is MNHEY and CDR2 is SVGAGI. Losses at the gene ends were 6 bases for V and 3 bases for J; bases not matched to a gene: 8.

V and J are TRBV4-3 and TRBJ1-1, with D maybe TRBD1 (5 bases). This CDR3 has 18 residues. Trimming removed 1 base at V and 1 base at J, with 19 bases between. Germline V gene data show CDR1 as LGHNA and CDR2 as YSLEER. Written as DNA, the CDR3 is TGCGCCAGCAGCCAAGGGGCAGGGCCCCTAGACCCGAACACTGAAGCTTTCTTT. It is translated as CASSQGAGPLDPNTEAFF.

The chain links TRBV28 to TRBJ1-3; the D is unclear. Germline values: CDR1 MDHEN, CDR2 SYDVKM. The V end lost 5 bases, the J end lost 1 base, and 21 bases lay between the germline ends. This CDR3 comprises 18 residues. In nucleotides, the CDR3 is TGTGCCAGCAGTCTGAACCGTCGGGGAGGAGGGTCTGGAAACACCATATATTTT. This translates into CASSLNRRGGGSGNTIYF. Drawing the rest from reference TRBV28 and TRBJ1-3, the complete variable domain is DVKVTQSSRYLVKRTGEKVFLECVQDMDHENMFWYRQDPGLGLRLIYFSYDVKMKEKGDIPEGYSVSREKKERFSLILESASTNQTSMYLCASSLNRRGGGSGNTIYFGEGSWLTVV.

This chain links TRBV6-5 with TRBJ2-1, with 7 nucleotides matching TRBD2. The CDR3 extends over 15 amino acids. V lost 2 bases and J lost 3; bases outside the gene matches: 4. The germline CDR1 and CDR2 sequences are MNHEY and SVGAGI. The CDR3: CASSYTGGYYNEQFF. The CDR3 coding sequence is TGTGCCAGCAGTTACACGGGGGGTTACTACAATGAGCAGTTCTTC.

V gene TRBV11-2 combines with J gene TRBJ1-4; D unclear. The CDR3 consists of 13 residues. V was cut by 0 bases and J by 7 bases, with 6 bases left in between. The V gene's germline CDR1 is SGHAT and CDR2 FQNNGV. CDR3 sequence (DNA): TGTGCCAGCAGCTTAGACTGGAGTGAAAAACTGTTTTTT. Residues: CASSLDWSEKLFF. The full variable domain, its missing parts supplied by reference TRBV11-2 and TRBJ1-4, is EAGVAQSPRYKIIEKRQSVAFWCNPISGHATLYWYQQILGQGPKLLIQFQNNGVVDDSQLPKDRFSAERLKGVDSTLKIQPAKLEDSAVYLCASSLDWSEKLFFGSGTQLSVL.

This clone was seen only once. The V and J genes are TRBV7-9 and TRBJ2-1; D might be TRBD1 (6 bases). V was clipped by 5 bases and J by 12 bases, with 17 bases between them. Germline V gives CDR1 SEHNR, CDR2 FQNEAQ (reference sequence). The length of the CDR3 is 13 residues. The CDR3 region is CASSIRDNPRQFF. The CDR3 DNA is TGTGCCAGCAGCATCCGGGACAACCCCAGGCAGTTCTTC.

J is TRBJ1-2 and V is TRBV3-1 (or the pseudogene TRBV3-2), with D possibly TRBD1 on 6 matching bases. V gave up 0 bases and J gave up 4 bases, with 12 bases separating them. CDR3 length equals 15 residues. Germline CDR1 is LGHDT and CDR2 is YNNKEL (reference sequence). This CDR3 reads CASSQDPRGGYGYTF. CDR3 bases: TGTGCCAGCAGCCAAGATCCCAGGGGCGGCTATGGCTACACCTTC.

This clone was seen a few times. Here the CDR3 DNA reads TGTGCCAGCAGTGACCAGGGTAGGAACATTCAGTACTTC. Protein product: CASSDQGRNIQYF. The chain combines TRBV2 with TRBJ2-4; tentatively, D is TRBD1 (5 bases). The CDR3 is 13 residues long. V was clipped by 3 bases and J by 7 bases, with 10 bases between them. Germline V lookup: CDR1 SNHLY, CDR2 FYNNEI. The variable domain in full, completed from reference TRBV2 and TRBJ2-4, reads EPEVTQTPSHQVTQMGQEVILRCVPISNHLYFYWYRQILGQKVEFLVSFYNNEISEKSEIFDDQFSVERPDGSNFTLKIRSTKLEDSAMYFCASSDQGRNIQYFGAGTRLSVL.

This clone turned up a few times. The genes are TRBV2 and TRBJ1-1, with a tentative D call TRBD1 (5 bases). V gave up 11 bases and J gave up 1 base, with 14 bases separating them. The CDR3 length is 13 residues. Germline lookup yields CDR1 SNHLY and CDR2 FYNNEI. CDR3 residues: CASCRGSNTEAFF. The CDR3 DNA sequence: TGTGCCTCCTGTCGGGGGTCGAACACTGAAGCTTTCTTT. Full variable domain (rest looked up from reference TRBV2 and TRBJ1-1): EPEVTQTPSHQVTQMGQEVILRCVPISNHLYFYWYRQILGQKVEFLVSFYNNEISEKSEIFDDQFSVERPDGSNFTLKIRSTKLEDSAMYFCASCRGSNTEAFFGQGTRLTVV.

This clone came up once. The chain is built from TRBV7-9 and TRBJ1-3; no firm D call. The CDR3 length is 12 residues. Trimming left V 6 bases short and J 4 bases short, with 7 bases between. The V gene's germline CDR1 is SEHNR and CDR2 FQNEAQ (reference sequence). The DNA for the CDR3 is TGTGCCAGCAGTCGCGTGGGAAACACCATATATTTT. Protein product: CASSRVGNTIYF.

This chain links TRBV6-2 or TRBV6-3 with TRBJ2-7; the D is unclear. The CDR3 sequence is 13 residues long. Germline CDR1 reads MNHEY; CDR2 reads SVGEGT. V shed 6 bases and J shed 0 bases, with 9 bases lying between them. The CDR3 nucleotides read TGTGCCAGCAGCCCCACTCCCTCCTACGAGCAGTACTTC. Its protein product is CASSPTPSYEQYF.

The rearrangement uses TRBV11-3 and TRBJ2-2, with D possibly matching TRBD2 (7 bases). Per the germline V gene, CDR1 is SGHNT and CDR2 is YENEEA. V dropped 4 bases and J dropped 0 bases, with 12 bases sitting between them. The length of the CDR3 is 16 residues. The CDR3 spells CASSSSGTTNTGELFF. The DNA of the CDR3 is TGTGCCAGCAGCTCAAGCGGGACAACGAACACCGGGGAGCTGTTTTTT.

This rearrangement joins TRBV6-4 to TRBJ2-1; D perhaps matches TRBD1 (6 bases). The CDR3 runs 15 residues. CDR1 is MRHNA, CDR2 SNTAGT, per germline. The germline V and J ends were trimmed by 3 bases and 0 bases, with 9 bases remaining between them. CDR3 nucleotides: TGTGCCAGCAGTGAAGGGGGAAGCTCCTACAATGAGCAGTTCTTC. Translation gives CASSEGGSSYNEQFF.

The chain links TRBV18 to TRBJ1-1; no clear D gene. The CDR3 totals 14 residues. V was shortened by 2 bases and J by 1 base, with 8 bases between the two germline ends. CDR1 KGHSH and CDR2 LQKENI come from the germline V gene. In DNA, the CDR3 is TGTGCCAGCTCACCAGGGAGCGGGAACACTGAAGCTTTCTTT. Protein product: CASSPGSGNTEAFF.

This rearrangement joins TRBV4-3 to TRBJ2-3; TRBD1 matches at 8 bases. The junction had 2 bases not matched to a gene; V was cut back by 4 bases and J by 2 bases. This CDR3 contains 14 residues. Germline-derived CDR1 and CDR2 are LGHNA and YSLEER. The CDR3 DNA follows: TGCGCCAGCAGCCCGGACAGGGTCACAGATACGCAGTATTTT. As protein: CASSPDRVTDTQYF.

CDR3 protein: CASSLGPQGGGEQYF. The DNA of the CDR3 is TGTGCCAGCAGCTTAGGTCCTCAGGGGGGAGGCGAGCAGTACTTC. The chain employs TRBV7-9 and TRBJ2-7, with TRBD1 as a possible D gene (7 bases). Between the trimmed V and J ends, which lost 1 base and 6 bases, there was a span of 16 bases. The CDR3 covers 15 residues. Germline V gene lookup returns CDR1 SEHNR and CDR2 FQNEAQ (reference sequence).

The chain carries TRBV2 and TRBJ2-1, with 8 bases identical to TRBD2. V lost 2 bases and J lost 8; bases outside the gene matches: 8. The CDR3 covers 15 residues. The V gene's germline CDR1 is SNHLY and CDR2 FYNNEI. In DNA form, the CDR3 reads TGTGCCAGCAGTGAACGAGGAGCGGGAGTATATGAGCAGTTCTTC. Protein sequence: CASSERGAGVYEQFF.

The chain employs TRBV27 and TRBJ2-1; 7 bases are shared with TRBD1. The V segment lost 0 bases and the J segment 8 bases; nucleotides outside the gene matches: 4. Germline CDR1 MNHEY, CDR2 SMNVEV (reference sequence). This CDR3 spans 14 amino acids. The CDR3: CASSLSAGGYEQFF. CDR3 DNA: TGTGCCAGCAGTTTATCGGCAGGGGGTTATGAGCAGTTCTTC.

The chain's CDR3 is CSVVSASGIQDTQYF. The CDR3 DNA is TGCAGCGTTGTATCGGCTAGCGGGATACAAGATACGCAGTATTTT. The V call is TRBV29-1, the J call TRBJ2-3; 9 bases map to TRBD2. Germline CDR1 is SQVTM and CDR2 is ANQGSEA. With 4 bases clipped from V and 5 bases from J, the junction kept 10 bases outside the gene matches. This CDR3 is built from 15 residues.

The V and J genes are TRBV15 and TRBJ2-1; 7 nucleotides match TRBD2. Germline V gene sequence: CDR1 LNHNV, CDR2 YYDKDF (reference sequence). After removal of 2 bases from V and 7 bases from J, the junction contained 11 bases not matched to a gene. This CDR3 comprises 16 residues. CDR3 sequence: CATSRRPGLRENEQFF. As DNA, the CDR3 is TGTGCCACCAGCAGAAGACCGGGACTACGGGAGAATGAGCAGTTCTTC.

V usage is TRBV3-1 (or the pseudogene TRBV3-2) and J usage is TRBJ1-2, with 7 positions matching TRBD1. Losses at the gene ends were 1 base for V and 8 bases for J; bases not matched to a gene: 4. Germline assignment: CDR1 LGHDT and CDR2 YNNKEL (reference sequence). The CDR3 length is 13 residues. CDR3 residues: CASSQVTGQGYTF. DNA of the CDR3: TGTGCCAGCAGCCAAGTGACAGGGCAAGGCTACACCTTC.